This T cell receptor (beta chain) was recovered during a study of vaccination and CD4 T cells after COVID-19. This clonotype was seen more than once but under ten times. What it binds is not known. Sequenced with the Oncomine TCR Beta short-read assay was DNA taken from cultured CD4+ T cells. TCRdb reprocessed the PCR reads via MiXCR and lists one record per CDR3 protein. Altogether tens of thousands of distinct CDR3 sequences are present, less than 45% being singletons, with the ten largest covering approximately 5.3%. With 4 bases removed from V and 4 bases from J, the gap between germline ends came to 13 bases. Per the germline V gene, CDR1 is MNHEY and CDR2 is SMNVEV (reference sequence). The CDR3 spans 14 residues. Time point meaning: late sampling 161 to 241 days after vaccination in three convalescent patients. Treatment: roughly 10-day PBMC culture with coronavirus spike peptide pools or control peptides (ViraFEST assay).

The chain uses TRBV27 and TRBJ1-2; weak D call: TRBD1 (6 bases). The sequence derives from a human donor who had recovered from COVID-19. Sequencing used CD4+ T cells from blood, cultured in vitro, obtained about 7 months after SARS-CoV-2 vaccination. In DNA, the CDR3 is TGTGCCAGCAGTTGGGGTCAGGGGTCCTATGGCTACACCTTC. It encodes CASSWGQGSYGYTF.